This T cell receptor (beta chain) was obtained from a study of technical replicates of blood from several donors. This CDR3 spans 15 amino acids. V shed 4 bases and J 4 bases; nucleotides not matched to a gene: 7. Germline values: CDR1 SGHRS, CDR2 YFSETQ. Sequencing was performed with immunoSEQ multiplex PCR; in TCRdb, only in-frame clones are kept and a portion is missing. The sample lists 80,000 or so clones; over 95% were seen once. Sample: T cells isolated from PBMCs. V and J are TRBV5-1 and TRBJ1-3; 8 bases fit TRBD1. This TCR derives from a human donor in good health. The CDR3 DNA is TGCGCCAGCAGCGGAAGAACAGGGGGAGGAAACACCATATATTTT. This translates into CASSGRTGGGNTIYF.